This TCR beta chain was identified during a study of cytomegalovirus exposure and HLA in healthy donors. Study observations and caveats: Later, TCR association rates were found to vary by HLA locus, highest for DRB1 and lowest for HLA-C.

Notes on this clone: Antigen: not known.

The PCR employed 60 Vbeta primers together with 13 Jbeta primers. Using immunoSEQ multiplex PCR, the repertoire was profiled, and TCRdb retains in-frame clones only, with some absent. The table includes about 130,000 clones, around 72% detected once. This clonotype was obtained from a human donor in good health. Input material: PBMCs.

The CDR3 DNA reads TGTGCCAGCAGGGAAGGGGGCAAGTACGAGCAGTACTTC. It is translated as CASREGGKYEQYF. The V and J genes are TRBV28 and TRBJ2-7; TRBD1 matches 7 bases. The V gene's germline CDR1 is MDHEN and CDR2 SYDVKM. Trimming removed 6 bases from V and 4 bases from J; junction bases left unmatched: 6. This CDR3 is 13 amino acids long.